This is a list of T cell receptor beta chains from one sample in a study of shared clonotypes between healthy human individuals. The repertoire was sequenced with immunoSEQ multiplex PCR; TCRdb's copy has only in-frame clones and lacks some. The data hold roughly 2.1 million clones, with more than 85% observed a single time. Sequencing input: naive CD8+ T cells from PBMCs. The receptors were gathered from a man between 18 and 35 years old in good health. Some clones in this sample may be carry-over from other donors' samples. CDR3s include the opening cysteine and the closing phenylalanine or tryptophan. Each record gives: D gene, J gene, V gene, CDR3 protein, CDR3 DNA. D genes are given only for firm matches.

D gene: -; J gene: TRBJ1-3; V gene: TRBV13; CDR3 protein: CASSPRDRGASGNTIYF; CDR3 DNA: TGTGCCAGCAGCCCCCGAGATCGGGGGGCCTCTGGAAACACCATATATTTT
D gene: -; J gene: TRBJ2-1; V gene: TRBV30; CDR3 protein: CAWSVDLRRAEQFF; CDR3 DNA: TGTGCCTGGAGTGTAGATTTACGCCGTGCTGAGCAGTTCTTC
D gene: TRBD2; J gene: TRBJ2-1; V gene: TRBV6-5; CDR3 protein: CASSYLRERGNNEQFF; CDR3 DNA: TGTGCCAGCAGTTATCTGCGGGAGCGGGGGAACAATGAGCAGTTCTTC
D gene: -; J gene: TRBJ1-4; V gene: TRBV19; CDR3 protein: CASRPANEKLFF; CDR3 DNA: TGTGCCAGTAGGCCCGCTAATGAAAAACTGTTTTTT
D gene: -; J gene: TRBJ2-7; V gene: TRBV11-2; CDR3 protein: CASSFTSGAREQYF; CDR3 DNA: TGTGCCAGCAGCTTTACCTCAGGGGCGCGGGAGCAGTACTTC
D gene: -; J gene: TRBJ2-7; V gene: TRBV6-1; CDR3 protein: CASSDYTYEQYF; CDR3 DNA: TGTGCCAGCAGTGATTACACCTACGAGCAGTACTTC
D gene: -; J gene: TRBJ2-3; V gene: TRBV7-9; CDR3 protein: CASRGGGDGDTQYF; CDR3 DNA: TGTGCCAGCAGGGGAGGGGGCGATGGGGATACGCAGTATTTT
D gene: -; J gene: TRBJ2-2; V gene: TRBV5-6; CDR3 protein: CASSFAGGELFF; CDR3 DNA: TGTGCCAGCAGCTTCGCGGGCGGGGAGCTGTTTTTT
D gene: TRBD2; J gene: TRBJ2-5; V gene: TRBV4-3; CDR3 protein: CASSPGVAGGPRETQYF; CDR3 DNA: TGCGCCAGCAGCCCAGGTGTGGCGGGAGGGCCACGGGAGACCCAGTACTTC
D gene: TRBD1; J gene: TRBJ1-2; V gene: TRBV27; CDR3 protein: CASSSKTGGDYGYTF; CDR3 DNA: TGTGCCAGCAGCTCTAAGACAGGGGGCGACTATGGCTACACCTTC